A single sample is the source of the 28 T cell receptor beta chains below, sequenced in a study of blood T cell repertoires in COVID-19. Assay used: immunoSEQ multiplex PCR; TCRdb lists only in-frame clones, some missing. The data hold 200,000 to 300,000 clones, with about 86% observed a single time. Input material: peripheral blood. The receptors derive from an elderly man with acute or convalescent COVID-19.

The chain joins TRBV4-2 to TRBJ2-2; D may be TRBD2 (6 bases). CDR3 size: 15 residues. V was clipped by 4 bases and J by 2 bases, with 11 bases between them. Germline CDR1 is LGHNA and CDR2 is YNFKEQ. CDR3 protein: CASSLLGRNTGELFF. The CDR3 DNA sequence: TGTGCCAGCAGCCTTCTCGGGAGAAACACCGGGGAGCTGTTTTTT.

The genes are TRBV7-6 and TRBJ2-5; 11 bases fit TRBD2. This CDR3 is built from 17 residues. CDR1 is SGHVS and CDR2 is FNYEAQ in the germline V gene. With 0 bases clipped from V and 1 base from J, the junction kept 4 bases outside the gene matches. CDR3 region: CASSLARTSGSQETQYF. The CDR3 DNA reads as TGTGCCAGCAGCTTAGCGAGGACTAGCGGGTCCCAAGAGACCCAGTACTTC.

The chain employs TRBV7-6 and TRBJ2-2; no definite D call. V shed 5 bases and J shed 0 bases, with 10 bases lying between them. CDR1 is SGHVS and CDR2 is FNYEAQ in the germline V gene. The CDR3 length is 15 residues. CDR3 protein: CASSLRNANTGELFF. Written as DNA, the CDR3 is TGTGCCAGCAGCCTACGCAACGCGAACACCGGGGAGCTGTTTTTT.

This clone came up once. The genes are TRBV27 and TRBJ1-2; 7 nucleotides agree with TRBD1. The CDR3 has 15 residues. Trimming removed 6 bases from V and 4 bases from J; junction bases left unmatched: 11. Germline CDR1 MNHEY, CDR2 SMNVEV (reference sequence). This CDR3 is CASRRVAGTVYGYTF. In DNA form, the CDR3 reads TGTGCCAGCAGACGAGTGGCCGGGACAGTCTATGGCTACACCTTC.

The chain employs TRBV18 and TRBJ2-1, with D possibly being TRBD2 (5 bases). V dropped 4 bases and J dropped 5 bases, with 12 bases sitting between them. The CDR3 runs to 14 residues. CDR1 KGHSH and CDR2 LQKENI come from the germline V gene. The CDR3 DNA sequence: TGTGCCAGCTCACTAAACGGGAAAAACAATGAGCAGTTCTTC. This encodes CASSLNGKNNEQFF.

This clone was observed a handful of times. The chain combines TRBV3-1 (or the pseudogene TRBV3-2) with TRBJ2-2; D is possibly TRBD2 (5 bases). CDR1 and CDR2 (germline): LGHDT, YNNKEL (reference sequence). The CDR3 sequence is 15 residues long. V lost 7 bases, J lost 1 base, and 13 bases lay in between. The CDR3 sequence is CASTHWGENTGELFF. The CDR3 DNA sequence: TGTGCCAGCACCCACTGGGGAGAGAACACCGGGGAGCTGTTTTTT.

This clone was recorded only once. This chain joins TRBV7-2 and TRBJ1-6; D is perhaps TRBD1 (5 bases). The ends were cut back, 8 bases at V and 7 bases at J, with 12 bases in the middle. Germline V lookup: CDR1 SGHTA, CDR2 FQGNSA. This CDR3 comprises 13 residues. CDR3 protein: CASGQGQNSPLHF. For the CDR3, the DNA is TGTGCCAGCGGGCAGGGTCAAAATTCACCCCTCCACTTT.

The chain has TRBV19 and TRBJ2-5, with D hard to call. Germline V gene lookup returns CDR1 LNHDA and CDR2 SQIVND (reference sequence). The CDR3 is 11 residues long. The V gene lost 10 bases and the J gene lost 5 bases, with 11 bases spanning the gap. The CDR3 sequence: CATSIGETQYF. In DNA, the CDR3 is TGTGCCACGAGTATCGGGGAGACCCAGTACTTC. The full variable domain, in which reference TRBV19 and TRBJ2-5 provide the parts outside the CDR3, is DGGITQSPKYLFRKEGQNVTLSCEQNLNHDAMYWYRQDPGQGLRLIYYSQIVNDFQKGDIAEGYSVSREKKESFPLTVTSAQKNPTAFYLCATSIGETQYFGPGTRLLVL.

V is TRBV27 and J is TRBJ1-5, with D uncertain. The CDR3 is made up of 16 amino acids. Germline V gene lookup returns CDR1 MNHEY and CDR2 SMNVEV (reference sequence). Between the trimmed V and J ends, which lost 4 bases and 0 bases, there was a span of 13 bases. CDR3 nucleotide sequence: TGTGCCAGCAGTTCCTCAGGTTTTCTTAGCAATCAGCCCCAGCATTTT. As protein: CASSSSGFLSNQPQHF.

The chain combines TRBV12-5 with TRBJ2-1; D is perhaps TRBD1 (5 bases). V shed 6 bases and J shed 4 bases, with 13 bases lying between them. The CDR3 consists of 14 residues. From germline, CDR1 is LGHNT and CDR2 FRNRAP. The CDR3 nucleotides read TGTGCTAGTGGCCTCGACAGAGTTTACAATGAGCAGTTCTTC. Amino acids: CASGLDRVYNEQFF.

Here the CDR3 reads CASSGSGTGVTGELFF. CDR3 coding DNA: TGCGCCAGCAGCGGGAGTGGGACAGGGGTTACCGGGGAGCTGTTTTTT. This chain uses TRBV5-1 with TRBJ2-2; 10 nucleotides match TRBD1. With 4 bases clipped from V and 5 bases from J, the junction kept 8 bases outside the gene matches. Germline CDR1 and CDR2: SGHRS and YFSETQ. This CDR3 contains 16 residues.

A few counts support this clone. CDR3 sequence (DNA): TGCGCCAGCAGCCAAGACAGGGGGCGCGAATACTATGGCTACACCTTC. Amino acid sequence: CASSQDRGREYYGYTF. The J gene is TRBJ1-2, the V gene TRBV4-3, with 8 positions matching TRBD1. V lost 0 bases, J lost 3 bases, and 6 bases stayed unmatched. The CDR3 extends over 16 amino acids. Germline CDR1 is LGHNA and CDR2 is YSLEER.

The V call is TRBV9, the J call TRBJ2-2; a weak D match, TRBD2 (5 bases). Germline V gene data show CDR1 as SGDLS and CDR2 as YYNGEE. CDR3 length equals 15 residues. V lost 3 bases and J lost 4, with 13 bases in between. CDR3: CASSDRRDPTGELFF. The CDR3 coding sequence is TGTGCCAGCAGCGACCGCCGGGATCCCACCGGGGAGCTGTTTTTT.

The chain carries TRBV6-2 or TRBV6-3 and TRBJ1-3, with a tentative D call TRBD1 (6 bases). Germline loops: CDR1 MNHEY, CDR2 SVGEGT. The CDR3 has 15 residues. Trimming took off 6 bases at V and 0 bases at J, with 12 bases between the two ends. CDR3 region: CASRPTGSSGNTIYF. DNA of the CDR3: TGTGCCAGCAGACCTACAGGGAGCTCTGGAAACACCATATATTTT.

The chain carries TRBV28 and TRBJ2-2; 11 bases align to TRBD2. J lost 5 bases, V lost 5 bases, and 16 bases had no gene match. Germline V gene data show CDR1 as MDHEN and CDR2 as SYDVKM. The CDR3 contains 19 residues. DNA of the CDR3: TGTGCCAGCAGTCCAACCCTCGGGACTAGCGGTTCTACGACCGGGGAGCTGTTTTTT. Its protein is CASSPTLGTSGSTTGELFF.

This chain connects TRBV7-3 to TRBJ2-1; 14 bases are shared with TRBD2. Germline CDR1 reads SGHTA; CDR2 reads FQGTGA. The CDR3 has 14 residues. The ends lost 5 bases at V and 11 bases at J; junction bases unmatched: 5. This chain's CDR3 is CASSPGLAGVQQFF. DNA of the CDR3: TGTGCCAGCAGCCCGGGACTAGCGGGAGTACAGCAGTTCTTC.

V usage is TRBV10-1 and J usage is TRBJ2-1; 8 bases are a match to TRBD2. V shed 2 bases, J shed 3 bases, and the junction held 6 bases outside the gene matches. This CDR3 is 16 amino acids long. The germline gives CDR1 WNHNN, CDR2 SYGVQD (reference sequence). The CDR3 is CASSEQAGAGYNEQFF. Here the CDR3 DNA reads TGCGCCAGCAGTGAGCAAGCGGGAGCCGGCTACAATGAGCAGTTCTTC.

The chain couples TRBV6-1 to TRBJ2-3, with 11 bases lining up with TRBD1. From germline, CDR1 is MNHNS and CDR2 SASEGT. The CDR3 has 15 residues. After removal of 5 bases from V and 3 bases from J, the junction contained 4 bases not matched to a gene. CDR3: CASSPRDRGTDTQYF. The CDR3 bases are TGTGCCAGCAGTCCCCGGGACAGGGGGACAGATACGCAGTATTTT.

This rearrangement joins TRBV5-5 to TRBJ1-5, with 8 bases identical to TRBD1. The CDR3 extends over 14 amino acids. With V trimmed by 4 bases and J by 6 bases, 6 bases remained unmatched. The germline gives CDR1 SGHKS, CDR2 YYEKEE (reference sequence). As DNA, the CDR3 is TGTGCCAGCAGCCCCAACAGGGGGGCTCAGCCCCAGCATTTT. Its protein is CASSPNRGAQPQHF.

The chain carries TRBV5-1 and TRBJ1-6, with D tentatively TRBD1 (6 bases). Germline V gives CDR1 SGHRS, CDR2 YFSETQ. Trimming shortened V by 0 bases and J by 5 bases, and 12 bases separated the two germline ends. This CDR3 comprises 16 residues. The CDR3 sequence: CASSLAGGGNNSPLHF. CDR3 DNA: TGCGCCAGCAGCTTGGCCGGGGGGGGCAATAATTCACCCCTCCACTTT.

The genes are TRBV5-1 and TRBJ2-7, with 15 bases fitting TRBD2. This CDR3 has 15 amino acids. The J segment lost 2 bases and the V segment lost 5 bases, leaving 2 bases of the junction unmatched. From germline, CDR1 is SGHRS and CDR2 YFSETQ. The CDR3 sequence: CASRGTSGRPYEQYF. CDR3 DNA: TGCGCCAGCAGAGGGACTAGCGGGAGGCCCTACGAGCAGTACTTC.

This chain joins TRBV25-1 and TRBJ1-2; TRBD1 might be the D (6 bases). The CDR3 is made up of 14 amino acids. Germline assignment: CDR1 MGHDK and CDR2 SYGVNS. The V end lost 3 bases, the J end lost 4 bases, and 12 bases lay between the germline ends. The CDR3 nucleotides read TGTGCCAGCAGTGATGCGGGGGCTGGCTATGGCTACACCTTC. This gives the protein CASSDAGAGYGYTF.

The V gene is TRBV7-9, the J gene TRBJ1-5, with TRBD1 identical over 9 bases. CDR1 and CDR2 (germline): SEHNR, FQNEAQ (reference sequence). The J segment lost 0 bases and the V segment lost 5 bases, leaving 5 bases of the junction unmatched. This CDR3 has 16 residues. The CDR3 loop is CASSPGTGSSNQPQHF. CDR3 coding DNA: TGTGCCAGCAGCCCCGGGACAGGGAGTAGCAATCAGCCCCAGCATTTT.

This rearrangement joins TRBV15 to TRBJ2-7, with D perhaps matching TRBD2 (5 bases). Germline V lookup: CDR1 LNHNV, CDR2 YYDKDF (reference sequence). V was trimmed by 0 bases and J by 3 bases, leaving 12 bases between them. The CDR3 covers 15 residues. The CDR3 is CATSRESTRNYEQYF. DNA of the CDR3: TGTGCCACCAGCAGAGAAAGTACTAGGAACTACGAGCAGTACTTC. The entire variable domain, with the rest obtained from reference TRBV15 and TRBJ2-7, is as follows: DAMVIQNPRYQVTQFGKPVTLSCSQTLNHNVMYWYQQKSSQAPKLLFHYYDKDFNNEADTPDNFQSRRPNTSFCFLDIRSPGLGDTAMYLCATSRESTRNYEQYFGPGTRLTVT.

This clone was seen just once. This chain uses TRBV5-5 with TRBJ2-3; TRBD1 aligns across 11 bases. The junction had 3 bases not matched to a gene; V was cut back by 3 bases and J by 3 bases. The CDR3 is 15 amino acids. Germline V CDR1 and CDR2: SGHKS, YYEKEE (reference sequence). This chain's CDR3 is CASSWGQGGTDTQYF. The DNA for the CDR3 is TGTGCCAGCAGCTGGGGACAGGGGGGAACAGATACGCAGTATTTT.

The chain uses TRBV18 and TRBJ2-1, with a tentative D call TRBD2 (6 bases). V was shortened by 2 bases and J by 8 bases, with 10 bases between the two germline ends. The CDR3 sequence is 13 residues long. Per the germline V gene, CDR1 is KGHSH and CDR2 is LQKENI. This CDR3 is CASSPGRGDEQFF. CDR3 DNA sequence: TGTGCCAGCTCACCAGGGCGGGGCGATGAGCAGTTCTTC. Supplemented by reference TRBV18 and TRBJ2-1, the full variable domain reads NAGVMQNPRHLVRRRGQEARLRCSPMKGHSHVYWYRQLPEEGLKFMVYLQKENIIDESGMPKERFSAEFPKEGPSILRIQQVVRGDSAAYFCASSPGRGDEQFFGPGTRLTVL.

About this clone itself: The same CDR3 can be traced to other DNA sequences in this sample. J is TRBJ2-5 and V is TRBV19, with D possibly TRBD1 on 5 matching bases. Germline V gene sequence: CDR1 LNHDA, CDR2 SQIVND (reference sequence). This CDR3 spans 13 amino acids. V lost 4 bases, J lost 2 bases, and 8 bases lay in between. The CDR3 sequence is CASSTDSQETQYF. The CDR3 nucleotides are TGTGCCAGTAGTACCGACAGTCAAGAGACCCAGTACTTC.

The V call is TRBV6-2 or TRBV6-3, the J call TRBJ1-1; perhaps TRBD1 as D (6 bases). Trimming shortened V by 4 bases and J by 4 bases, and 19 bases separated the two germline ends. CDR3 length: 16 amino acids. Germline V lookup: CDR1 MNHEY, CDR2 SVGEGT. The CDR3 nucleotides read TGTGCCAGCAGTTTGAACAGGGCCTTAGTGGGCACTGAAGCTTTCTTT. Its translation is CASSLNRALVGTEAFF.